This entry lists 10 T cell receptor beta chains sequenced from one sample in a study of beta chain features in type 1 diabetes. All of the isolated RNA was reverse transcribed, so expressed TCRB transcripts were sequenced. The method was immunoSEQ multiplex PCR; TCRdb's version includes in-frame clones alone and lacks a portion of them. The data contain 300,000 to 400,000 clones, 9.5% to 11% of them singletons. Source material: naive CD4+ T cells from blood. The receptor set was obtained from a woman aged 25 to 39 in good health.

This clone was found a few times. The V gene is TRBV5-1, the J gene TRBJ2-1; 14 nucleotides agree with TRBD2. The CDR3 covers 16 residues. The germline V gene has CDR1 SGHRS and CDR2 YFSETQ. V lost 5 bases to trimming and J lost 9 bases; unmatched junction nucleotides: 10. CDR3 loop: CASRPGTSGSRGEQFF. CDR3 nucleotide sequence: TGCGCCAGCAGACCGGGGACTAGCGGGAGTCGTGGTGAGCAGTTCTTC.

The V call is TRBV11-3, the J call TRBJ2-3, with 14 bases aligning to TRBD2. The germline gives CDR1 SGHNT, CDR2 YENEEA. This CDR3 has 16 amino acids. V lost 5 bases to trimming and J lost 4 bases; unmatched junction nucleotides: 5. The CDR3 DNA sequence: TGTGCCAGCAGCCAAGGGACTAGCGGGAGTTCAGATACGCAGTATTTT. This gives the protein CASSQGTSGSSDTQYF.

The gene calls are TRBV18 and TRBJ2-5, with TRBD1 identical over 7 bases. V lost 2 bases and J lost 7; bases outside the gene matches: 7. CDR1 is KGHSH and CDR2 is LQKENI in the germline V gene. The CDR3 has 14 residues. The CDR3 is CASSPDRARWTQYF. The CDR3 DNA reads as TGTGCCAGCTCACCAGACAGGGCTAGATGGACCCAGTACTTC.

This sequence joins TRBV27 and TRBJ1-1; 11 nucleotides line up with TRBD1. Per the germline V gene, CDR1 is MNHEY and CDR2 is SMNVEV (reference sequence). There are 14 residues in the CDR3. Trimming removed 6 bases from V and 8 bases from J; junction bases left unmatched: 8. The CDR3 sequence is CASRYGDRGSEAFF. CDR3 in DNA: TGTGCCAGCAGGTACGGGGACAGGGGGTCGGAAGCTTTCTTT.

This chain connects TRBV5-6 to TRBJ2-1; 9 nucleotides match TRBD1. Per the germline V gene, CDR1 is SGHDT and CDR2 is YYEEEE. This CDR3 has 17 amino acids. Trimming took 4 bases from V and 6 from J; bases not matched to a gene: 14. The CDR3 region has the DNA TGTGCCAGCAGCCAGATGAGGTGGACAGGGGACTCCAATGAGCAGTTCTTC. This sequence encodes CASSQMRWTGDSNEQFF. The complete variable domain, with remaining parts taken from reference TRBV5-6 and TRBJ2-1, reads DAGVTQSPTHLIKTRGQQVTLRCSPKSGHDTVSWYQQALGQGPQFIFQYYEEEERQRGNFPDRFSGHQFPNYSSELNVNALLLGDSALYLCASSQMRWTGDSNEQFFGPGTRLTVL.

This clone was found a few times. The chain is built from TRBV30 and TRBJ2-5; 8 bases are shared with TRBD2. Trimming cost V 1 base and J 4 bases; bases outside gene matches: 8. This CDR3 region has 15 residues. Germline assignment: CDR1 GTSNPN and CDR2 SVGIG (reference sequence). CDR3 bases: TGTGCCTGGAGTGGAACGGGAGGGCGGGGAGAGACCCAGTACTTC. Residues: CAWSGTGGRGETQYF.

J is TRBJ2-1 and V is TRBV27; 10 nucleotides agree with TRBD2. The germline V gene has CDR1 MNHEY and CDR2 SMNVEV (reference sequence). Losses at the gene ends were 6 bases for V and 2 bases for J; bases not matched to a gene: 4. CDR3 length: 15 residues. CDR3 residues: CASSLLAGAYNEQFF. In DNA form, the CDR3 reads TGTGCCAGCAGCTTGCTAGCGGGAGCCTACAATGAGCAGTTCTTC.

The genes are TRBV11-2 and TRBJ2-4; 11 nucleotides match TRBD2. In germline, CDR1 is SGHAT, CDR2 FQNNGV. The CDR3 is 15 residues long. Trimming removed 5 bases from V and 6 bases from J; junction bases left unmatched: 6. Written as DNA, the CDR3 is TGTGCCAGCAGCAAACTAGCGGGAGTGGGAAACATTCAGTACTTC. Its protein product is CASSKLAGVGNIQYF.

This clone was detected a few times. The J gene is TRBJ2-5, the V gene TRBV7-9; 8 bases match TRBD2. V trimming: 8 bases; J trimming: 3 bases; junction bases outside the gene matches: 5. The CDR3 sequence is 13 residues long. Germline V gene data show CDR1 as SEHNR and CDR2 as FQNEAQ (reference sequence). The CDR3 region is CASGLAGKETQYF. The CDR3 bases are TGTGCCAGCGGGCTAGCGGGTAAAGAGACCCAGTACTTC.

This clone was seen a handful of times. The chain uses TRBV2 and TRBJ2-1; the match to TRBD2 covers 10 bases. The length of the CDR3 is 14 residues. V dropped 8 bases and J dropped 9; count of bases not matched to a gene: 10. CDR1 is SNHLY, CDR2 FYNNEI, per germline. CDR3 protein: CASPTGTSASEQFF. The CDR3 DNA reads as TGTGCCAGCCCTACCGGGACTAGCGCGAGTGAGCAGTTCTTC.